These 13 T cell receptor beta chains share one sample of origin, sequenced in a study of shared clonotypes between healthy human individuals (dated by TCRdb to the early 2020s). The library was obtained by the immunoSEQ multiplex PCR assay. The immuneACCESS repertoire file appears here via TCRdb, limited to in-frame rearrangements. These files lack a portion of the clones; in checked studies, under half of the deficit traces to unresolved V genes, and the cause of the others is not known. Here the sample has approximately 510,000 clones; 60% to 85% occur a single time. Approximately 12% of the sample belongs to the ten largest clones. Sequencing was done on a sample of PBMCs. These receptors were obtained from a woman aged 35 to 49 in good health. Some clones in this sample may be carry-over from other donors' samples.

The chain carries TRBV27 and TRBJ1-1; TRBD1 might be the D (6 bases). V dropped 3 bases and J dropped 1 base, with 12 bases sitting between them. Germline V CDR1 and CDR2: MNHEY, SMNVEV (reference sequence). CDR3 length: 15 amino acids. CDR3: CASSLTGLGNTEAFF. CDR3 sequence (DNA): TGTGCCAGCAGTTTGACAGGACTAGGGAACACTGAAGCTTTCTTT.

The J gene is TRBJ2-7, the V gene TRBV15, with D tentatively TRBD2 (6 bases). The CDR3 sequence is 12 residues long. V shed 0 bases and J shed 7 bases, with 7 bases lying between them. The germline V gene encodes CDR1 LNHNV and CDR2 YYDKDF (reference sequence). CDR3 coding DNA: TGTGCCACCAGCAGAGATCGGGGGGAGCAGTACTTC. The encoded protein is CATSRDRGEQYF.

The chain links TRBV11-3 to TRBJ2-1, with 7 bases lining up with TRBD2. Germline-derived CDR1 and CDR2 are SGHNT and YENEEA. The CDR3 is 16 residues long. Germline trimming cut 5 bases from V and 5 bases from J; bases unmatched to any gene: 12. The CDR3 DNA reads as TGTGCCAGCAGCCTCCGCGTGGGCGGGAGTGACAATGAGCAGTTCTTC. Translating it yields CASSLRVGGSDNEQFF.

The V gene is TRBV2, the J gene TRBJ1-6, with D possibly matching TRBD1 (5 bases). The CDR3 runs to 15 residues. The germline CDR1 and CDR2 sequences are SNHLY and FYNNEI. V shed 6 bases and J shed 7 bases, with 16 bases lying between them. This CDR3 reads CASSPRVAQNSPLHF. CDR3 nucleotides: TGTGCCAGCAGCCCCAGGGTAGCCCAAAATTCACCCCTCCACTTT. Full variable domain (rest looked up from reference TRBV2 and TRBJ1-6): EPEVTQTPSHQVTQMGQEVILRCVPISNHLYFYWYRQILGQKVEFLVSFYNNEISEKSEIFDDQFSVERPDGSNFTLKIRSTKLEDSAMYFCASSPRVAQNSPLHFGNGTRLTVT.

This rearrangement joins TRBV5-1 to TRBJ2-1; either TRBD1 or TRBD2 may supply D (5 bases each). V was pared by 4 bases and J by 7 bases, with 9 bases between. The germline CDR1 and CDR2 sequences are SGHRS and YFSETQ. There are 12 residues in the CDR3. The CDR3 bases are TGCGCCAGCAGCGTTGAGGGGAATGAGCAGTTCTTC. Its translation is CASSVEGNEQFF.

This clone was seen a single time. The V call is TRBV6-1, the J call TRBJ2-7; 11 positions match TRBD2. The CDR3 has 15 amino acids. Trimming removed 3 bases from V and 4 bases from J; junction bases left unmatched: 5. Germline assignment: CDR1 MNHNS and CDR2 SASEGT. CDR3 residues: CASSEQGLAVYEQYF. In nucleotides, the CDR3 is TGTGCCAGCAGTGAGCAGGGACTAGCGGTTTACGAGCAGTACTTC.

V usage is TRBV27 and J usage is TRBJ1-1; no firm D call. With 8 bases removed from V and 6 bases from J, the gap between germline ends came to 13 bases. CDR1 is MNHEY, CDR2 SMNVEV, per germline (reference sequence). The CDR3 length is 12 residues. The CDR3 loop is CASAKGGPEAFF. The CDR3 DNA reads TGTGCCAGCGCCAAGGGTGGCCCTGAAGCTTTCTTT.

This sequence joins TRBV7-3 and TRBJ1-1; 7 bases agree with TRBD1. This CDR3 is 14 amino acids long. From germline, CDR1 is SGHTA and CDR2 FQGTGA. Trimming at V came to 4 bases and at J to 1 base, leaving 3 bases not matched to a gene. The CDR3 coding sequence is TGTGCCAGCAGCTCGGGACAGCCGAACACTGAAGCTTTCTTT. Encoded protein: CASSSGQPNTEAFF.

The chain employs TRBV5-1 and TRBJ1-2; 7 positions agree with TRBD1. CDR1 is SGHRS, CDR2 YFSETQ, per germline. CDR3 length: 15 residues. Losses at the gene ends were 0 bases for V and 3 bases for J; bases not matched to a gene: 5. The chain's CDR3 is CASSLEGGQDYGYTF. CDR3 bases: TGCGCCAGCAGCTTGGAAGGGGGCCAGGACTATGGCTACACCTTC.

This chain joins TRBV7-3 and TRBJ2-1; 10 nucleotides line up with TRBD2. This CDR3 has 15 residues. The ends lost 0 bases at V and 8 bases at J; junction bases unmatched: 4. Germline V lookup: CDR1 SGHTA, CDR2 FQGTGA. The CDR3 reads CASSLTASGGDEQFF. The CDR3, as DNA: TGTGCCAGCAGCTTAACCGCTAGCGGGGGAGATGAGCAGTTCTTC.

The CDR3 DNA follows: TGTGCCACCGCGGGGGGAATAAGTGGCTACACCTTC. Translating it yields CATAGGISGYTF. The V gene is TRBV6-5, the J gene TRBJ1-2, with D perhaps matching TRBD1 (5 bases). The ends were cut back, 10 bases at V and 7 bases at J, with 16 bases in the middle. The CDR3 runs to 12 residues. Germline V lookup: CDR1 MNHEY, CDR2 SVGAGI.

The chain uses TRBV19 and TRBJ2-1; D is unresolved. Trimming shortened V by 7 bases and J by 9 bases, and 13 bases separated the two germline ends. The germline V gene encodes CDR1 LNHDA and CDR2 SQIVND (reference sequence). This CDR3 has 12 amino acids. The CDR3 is CASNTRPGEQFF. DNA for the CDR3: TGTGCCAGTAATACGAGACCGGGTGAGCAGTTCTTC.

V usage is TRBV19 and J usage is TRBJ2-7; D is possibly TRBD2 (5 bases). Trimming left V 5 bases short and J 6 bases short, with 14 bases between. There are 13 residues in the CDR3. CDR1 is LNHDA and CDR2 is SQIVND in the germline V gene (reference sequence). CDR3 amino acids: CASSEGADGEQYF. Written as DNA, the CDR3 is TGTGCCAGTAGTGAGGGAGCTGACGGCGAGCAGTACTTC.